The 15 T cell receptor beta chains reported below all come from one sample, sequenced in a study of T cells expressing NK-cell markers. TCRdb reprocessed the 5' RACE reads; each CDR3 protein has one entry and no DNA is given. With some 190,000 distinct CDR3 sequences in the sample, the ten largest clones hold just over 20%. Sequencing used blood T cells: a sorted CD56 or NKG2C T cell subset, CD4+ or CD8+ T cells, or bulk PBMC T cells (not recorded which). The receptors shown here come from a man between 18 and 69 years old in good health.

This chain links TRBV19 with TRBJ2-7; TCRdb proposes TRBD1, but this gene call is untestable without DNA. CDR1 and CDR2 (germline): LNHDA, SQIVND (reference sequence). There are 15 residues in the CDR3. This CDR3 reads CASSAGLLGTYEQYF.

The V call is TRBV6-6, the J call TRBJ1-1; TCRdb gives TRBD1 as the D gene, but with no DNA this cannot be confirmed. The CDR3 extends over 12 amino acids. From germline, CDR1 is MNHNY and CDR2 SVGAGI (reference sequence). The CDR3 protein is CASETGFTEAFF.

The chain links TRBV5-6 to TRBJ1-5; TCRdb picks TRBD1, but there is no DNA to check that call. The CDR3 has 15 amino acids. Germline-derived CDR1 and CDR2 are SGHDT and YYEEEE. This CDR3 is CASSLDGGWGQPQHF. Combining the CDR3 with reference TRBV5-6 and TRBJ1-5 gives the whole variable domain DAGVTQSPTHLIKTRGQQVTLRCSPKSGHDTVSWYQQALGQGPQFIFQYYEEEERQRGNFPDRFSGHQFPNYSSELNVNALLLGDSALYLCASSLDGGWGQPQHFGDGTRLSIL.

The J gene is TRBJ1-6, the V gene TRBV19. This CDR3 has 14 residues. Germline V gene sequence: CDR1 LNHDA, CDR2 SQIVND (reference sequence). CDR3 loop: CASSIFSFDSPLHF.

The chain recombines TRBV29-1 with TRBJ2-1; TCRdb designates TRBD2, a call that cannot be tested without DNA. Germline CDR1 and CDR2: SQVTM and ANQGSEA. The CDR3 spans 15 residues. The CDR3 sequence is CSVDTYSGGDNEQFF.

The chain's CDR3 is CASSLSQGPSYEQYF. The V call is TRBV27, the J call TRBJ2-7; the D call from TCRdb, TRBD2, cannot be confirmed without DNA. The CDR3 covers 15 residues. Germline CDR1 reads MNHEY; CDR2 reads SMNVEV (reference sequence).

J is TRBJ1-2 and V is TRBV15; TCRdb indicates TRBD1, and absent DNA this call remains unverified. This CDR3 comprises 15 residues. Germline V gene lookup returns CDR1 LNHNV and CDR2 YYDKDF (reference sequence). This CDR3 is CATSSGYRANYGYTF. Full variable domain (outside the CDR3, taken from reference TRBV15 and TRBJ1-2): DAMVIQNPRYQVTQFGKPVTLSCSQTLNHNVMYWYQQKSSQAPKLLFHYYDKDFNNEADTPDNFQSRRPNTSFCFLDIRSPGLGDTAMYLCATSSGYRANYGYTFGSGTRLTVV.

The chain uses TRBV10-3 and TRBJ1-2; the D gene TCRdb calls, TRBD1, cannot be checked with no DNA. This CDR3 is 16 amino acids long. Germline V gene lookup returns CDR1 ENHRY and CDR2 SYGVKD. CDR3 region: CAISLATGEANYGYTF.

The gene calls are TRBV4-2 and TRBJ1-1. The CDR3 consists of 13 residues. Germline V lookup: CDR1 LGHNA, CDR2 YNFKEQ. The chain's CDR3 is CASSPGGGTEAFF.

The chain links TRBV11-2 to TRBJ1-4. Germline V gene sequence: CDR1 SGHAT, CDR2 FQNNGV. This CDR3 comprises 15 residues. CDR3 protein: CASSSGGRTHEKLFF.

This rearrangement joins TRBV27 to TRBJ2-7. The CDR3 length is 14 residues. The germline V gene has CDR1 MNHEY and CDR2 SMNVEV (reference sequence). CDR3: CASSYRGTPYEQYF.

The chain joins TRBV5-8 to TRBJ2-6. The CDR3 contains 15 residues. Germline V CDR1 and CDR2: SGHTS, YDEGEE. The CDR3 region is CASSPGSSGANVLTF.

The CDR3: CASSPPPSGKETQYF. The chain carries TRBV11-2 and TRBJ2-5; the TCRdb D gene call, TRBD2, has no DNA to confirm it. Germline V gene lookup returns CDR1 SGHAT and CDR2 FQNNGV. The CDR3 is 15 residues long.

This rearrangement joins TRBV6-5 to TRBJ2-1. The CDR3 covers 14 residues. Germline CDR1 MNHEY, CDR2 SVGAGI. The CDR3 reads CASSYESDLNEQFF.

The rearrangement links TRBV12-3 or TRBV12-4 to TRBJ2-5; TCRdb lists TRBD2, though no DNA is available to test this call. The CDR3 has 15 amino acids. The CDR3 sequence is CASSPLAGVVETQYF.